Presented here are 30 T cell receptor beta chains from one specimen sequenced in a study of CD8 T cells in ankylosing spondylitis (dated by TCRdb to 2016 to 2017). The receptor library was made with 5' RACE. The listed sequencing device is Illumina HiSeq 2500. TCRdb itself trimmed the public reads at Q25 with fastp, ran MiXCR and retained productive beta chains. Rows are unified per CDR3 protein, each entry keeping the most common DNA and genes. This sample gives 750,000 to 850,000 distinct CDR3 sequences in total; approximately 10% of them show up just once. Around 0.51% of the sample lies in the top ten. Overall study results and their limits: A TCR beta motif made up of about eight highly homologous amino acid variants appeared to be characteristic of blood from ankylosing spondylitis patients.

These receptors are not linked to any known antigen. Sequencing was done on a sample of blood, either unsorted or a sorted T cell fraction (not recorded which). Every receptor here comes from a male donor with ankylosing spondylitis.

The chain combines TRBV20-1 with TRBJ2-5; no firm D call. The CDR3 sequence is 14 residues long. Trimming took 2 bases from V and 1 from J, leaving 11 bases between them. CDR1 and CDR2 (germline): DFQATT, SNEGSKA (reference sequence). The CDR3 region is CSARTPGVQETQYF. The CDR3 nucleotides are TGCAGTGCTAGAACCCCAGGAGTCCAAGAGACCCAGTACTTC.

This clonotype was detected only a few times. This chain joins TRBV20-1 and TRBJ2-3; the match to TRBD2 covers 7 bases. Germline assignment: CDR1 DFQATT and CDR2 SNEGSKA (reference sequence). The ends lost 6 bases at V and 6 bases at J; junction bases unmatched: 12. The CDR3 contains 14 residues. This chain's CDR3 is CSAPMGHGRDTQYF. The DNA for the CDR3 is TGCAGTGCCCCCATGGGGCACGGGAGGGATACGCAGTATTTT.

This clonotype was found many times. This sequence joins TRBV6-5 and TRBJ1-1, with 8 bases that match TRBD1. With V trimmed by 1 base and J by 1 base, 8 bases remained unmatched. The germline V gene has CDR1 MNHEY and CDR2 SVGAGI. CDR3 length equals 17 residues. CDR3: CASSYLAWDRSNTEAFF. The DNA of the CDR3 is TGTGCCAGCAGTTACTTGGCGTGGGACAGGTCGAACACTGAAGCTTTCTTT.

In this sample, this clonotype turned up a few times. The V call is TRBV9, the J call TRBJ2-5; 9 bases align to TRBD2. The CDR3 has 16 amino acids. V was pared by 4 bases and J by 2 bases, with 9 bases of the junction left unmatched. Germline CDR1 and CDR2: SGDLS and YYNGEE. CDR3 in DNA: TGTGCCAGCAGCTTCAGTAGCGGGGGTTATCAAGAGACCCAGTACTTC. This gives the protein CASSFSSGGYQETQYF.

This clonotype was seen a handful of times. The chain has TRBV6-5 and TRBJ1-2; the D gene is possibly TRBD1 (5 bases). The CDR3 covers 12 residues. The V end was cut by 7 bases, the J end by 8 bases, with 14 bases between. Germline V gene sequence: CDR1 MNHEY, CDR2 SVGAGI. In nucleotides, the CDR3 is TGTGCCAGCACCAGCAGGGTGGGCGGCTACACCTTC. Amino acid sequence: CASTSRVGGYTF.

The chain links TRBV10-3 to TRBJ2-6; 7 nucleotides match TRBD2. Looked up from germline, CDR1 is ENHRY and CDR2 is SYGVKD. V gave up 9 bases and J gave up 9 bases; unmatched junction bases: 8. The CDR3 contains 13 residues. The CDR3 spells CAIGAGPSNVLTF. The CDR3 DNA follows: TGTGCCATTGGAGCGGGGCCCAGCAACGTCCTGACTTTC.

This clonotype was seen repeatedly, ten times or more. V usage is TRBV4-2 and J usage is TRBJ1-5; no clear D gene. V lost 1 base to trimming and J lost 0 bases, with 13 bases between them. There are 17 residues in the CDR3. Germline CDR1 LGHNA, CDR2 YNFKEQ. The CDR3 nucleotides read TGTGCCAGCAGCCAAGCCAGTGTCCAATATAGCAATCAGCCCCAGCATTTT. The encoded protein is CASSQASVQYSNQPQHF.

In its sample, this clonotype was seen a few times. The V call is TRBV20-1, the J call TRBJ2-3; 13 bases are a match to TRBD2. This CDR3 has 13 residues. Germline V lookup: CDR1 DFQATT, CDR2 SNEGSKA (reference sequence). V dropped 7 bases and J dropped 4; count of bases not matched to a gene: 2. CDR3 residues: CSGGLAGPDTQYF. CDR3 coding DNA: TGCAGTGGGGGACTAGCGGGGCCAGATACGCAGTATTTT.

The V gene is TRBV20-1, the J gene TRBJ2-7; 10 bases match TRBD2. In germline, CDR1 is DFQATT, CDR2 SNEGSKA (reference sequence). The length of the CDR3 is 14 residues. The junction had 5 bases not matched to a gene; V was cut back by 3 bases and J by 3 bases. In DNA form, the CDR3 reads TGCAGTGCTAGCTATTCTAGCGGGAGCTACGAGCAGTACTTC. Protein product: CSASYSSGSYEQYF.

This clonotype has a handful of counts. In DNA, the CDR3 is TGCGCCAGCAGCCAAGTGGAGGCACAGATCTACGAGCAGTACTTC. Residues: CASSQVEAQIYEQYF. The rearrangement links TRBV4-1 to TRBJ2-7; a weak D match, TRBD2 (5 bases). Germline V gene data show CDR1 as MGHRA and CDR2 as YSYEKL. V was pared by 1 base and J by 3 bases, with 13 bases between. This CDR3 region has 15 residues.

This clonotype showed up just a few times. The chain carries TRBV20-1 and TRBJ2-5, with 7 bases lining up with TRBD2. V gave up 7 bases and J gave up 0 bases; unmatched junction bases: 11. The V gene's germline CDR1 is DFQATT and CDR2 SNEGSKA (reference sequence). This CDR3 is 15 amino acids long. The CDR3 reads CSVRRGGRYQETQYF. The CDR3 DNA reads TGCAGTGTGAGGCGCGGGGGAAGGTACCAAGAGACCCAGTACTTC.

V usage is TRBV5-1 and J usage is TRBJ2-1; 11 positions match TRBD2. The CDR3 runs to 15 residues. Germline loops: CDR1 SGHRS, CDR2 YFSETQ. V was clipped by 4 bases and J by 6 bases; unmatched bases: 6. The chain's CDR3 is CASSLTSGALNEQFF. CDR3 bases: TGCGCCAGCAGCCTGACTAGCGGGGCTCTCAATGAGCAGTTCTTC.

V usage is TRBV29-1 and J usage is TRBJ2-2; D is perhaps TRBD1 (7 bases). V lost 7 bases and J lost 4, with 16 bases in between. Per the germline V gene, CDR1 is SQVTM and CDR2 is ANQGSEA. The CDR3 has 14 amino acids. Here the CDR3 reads CSAGGQRITGELFF. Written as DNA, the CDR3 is TGCAGCGCCGGGGGACAGCGGATCACCGGGGAGCTGTTTTTT.

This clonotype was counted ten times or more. The CDR3 DNA follows: TGCAGCGTTCCTCCCGGGACTAGCGCATCCACAGATACGCAGTATTTT. Translation gives CSVPPGTSASTDTQYF. The chain couples TRBV29-1 to TRBJ2-3; 10 bases are shared with TRBD2. J was trimmed by 2 bases and V by 5 bases; bases with no gene match: 10. This CDR3 is 16 amino acids long. CDR1 is SQVTM and CDR2 is ANQGSEA in the germline V gene.

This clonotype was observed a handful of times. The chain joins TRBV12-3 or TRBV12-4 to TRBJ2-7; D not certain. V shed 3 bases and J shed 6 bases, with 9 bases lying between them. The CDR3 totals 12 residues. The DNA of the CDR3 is TGTGCCAGCAGTTTGGTCTCGTTCGAGCAGTACTTC. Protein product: CASSLVSFEQYF.

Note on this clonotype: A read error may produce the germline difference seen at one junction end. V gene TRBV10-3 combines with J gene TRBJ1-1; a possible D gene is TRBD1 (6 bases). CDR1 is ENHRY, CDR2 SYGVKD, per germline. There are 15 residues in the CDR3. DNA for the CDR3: TGTGCCACCAGTACCTCACAGGGTATGAACACTGAAGCTTTCTTT. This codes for CATSTSQGMNTEAFF.

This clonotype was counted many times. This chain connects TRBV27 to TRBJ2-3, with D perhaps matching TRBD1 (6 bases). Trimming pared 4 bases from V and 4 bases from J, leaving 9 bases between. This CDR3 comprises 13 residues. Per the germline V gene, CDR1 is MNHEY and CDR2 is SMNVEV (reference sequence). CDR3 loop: CASSSQGSDTQYF. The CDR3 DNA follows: TGTGCCAGCAGTTCTCAGGGGTCAGATACGCAGTATTTT.

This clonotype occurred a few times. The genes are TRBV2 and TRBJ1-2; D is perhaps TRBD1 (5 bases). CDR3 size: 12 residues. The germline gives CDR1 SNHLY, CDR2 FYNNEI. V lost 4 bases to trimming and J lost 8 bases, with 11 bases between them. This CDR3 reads CASSVSGWGYTF. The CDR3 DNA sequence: TGTGCCAGCAGTGTTTCAGGGTGGGGCTACACCTTC.

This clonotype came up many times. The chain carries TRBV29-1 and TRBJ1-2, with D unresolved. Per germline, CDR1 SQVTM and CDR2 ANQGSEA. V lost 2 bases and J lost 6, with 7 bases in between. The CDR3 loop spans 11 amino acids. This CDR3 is CSVEYGDGYTF. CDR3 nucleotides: TGCAGCGTTGAATACGGGGATGGCTACACCTTC.

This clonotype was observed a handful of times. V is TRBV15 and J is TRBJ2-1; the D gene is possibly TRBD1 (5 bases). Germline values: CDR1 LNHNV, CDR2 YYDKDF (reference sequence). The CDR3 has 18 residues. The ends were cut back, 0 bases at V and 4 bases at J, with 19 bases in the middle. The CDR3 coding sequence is TGTGCCACCAGCAGAGATGGGCAGGGAAAATCGTGGTACAATGAGCAGTTCTTC. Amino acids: CATSRDGQGKSWYNEQFF.

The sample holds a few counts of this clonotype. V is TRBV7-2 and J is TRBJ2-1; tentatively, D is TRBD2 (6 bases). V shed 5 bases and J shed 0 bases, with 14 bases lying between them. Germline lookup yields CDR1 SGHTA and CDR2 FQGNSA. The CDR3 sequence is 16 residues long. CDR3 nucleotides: TGTGCCAGCAGCCTGGGACTTACGAGCTCCTACAATGAGCAGTTCTTC. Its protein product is CASSLGLTSSYNEQFF.

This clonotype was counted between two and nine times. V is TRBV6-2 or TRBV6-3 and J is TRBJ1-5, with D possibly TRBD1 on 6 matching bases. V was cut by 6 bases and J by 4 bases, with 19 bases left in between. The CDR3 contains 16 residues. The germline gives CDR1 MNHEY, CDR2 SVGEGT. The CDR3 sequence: CASRSTLRGRNQPQHF. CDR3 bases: TGTGCCAGCAGATCAACCCTCAGGGGCCGGAATCAGCCCCAGCATTTT.

The CDR3 region has the DNA TGCAGTGCCCAGGGTAGGGCTGGGGAGACCCAGTACTTC. Its protein product is CSAQGRAGETQYF. This chain uses TRBV20-1 with TRBJ2-5; perhaps TRBD1 as D (5 bases). The V end lost 6 bases, the J end lost 5 bases, and 16 bases lay between the germline ends. The CDR3 sequence is 13 residues long. Germline V gene lookup returns CDR1 DFQATT and CDR2 SNEGSKA (reference sequence).

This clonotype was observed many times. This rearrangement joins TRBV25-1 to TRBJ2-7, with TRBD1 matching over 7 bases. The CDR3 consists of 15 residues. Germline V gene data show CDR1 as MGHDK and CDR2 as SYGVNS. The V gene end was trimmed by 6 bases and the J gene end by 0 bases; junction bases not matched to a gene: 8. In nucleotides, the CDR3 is TGTGCCAGCAGCCCTAACAGGGGCGCCTCCTACGAGCAGTACTTC. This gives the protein CASSPNRGASYEQYF.

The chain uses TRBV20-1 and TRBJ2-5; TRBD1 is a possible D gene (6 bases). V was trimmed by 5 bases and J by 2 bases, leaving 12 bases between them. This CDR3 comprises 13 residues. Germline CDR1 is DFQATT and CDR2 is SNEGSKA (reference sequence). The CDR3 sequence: CSAHRDKQETQYF. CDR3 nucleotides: TGCAGTGCTCACCGGGACAAACAAGAGACCCAGTACTTC.

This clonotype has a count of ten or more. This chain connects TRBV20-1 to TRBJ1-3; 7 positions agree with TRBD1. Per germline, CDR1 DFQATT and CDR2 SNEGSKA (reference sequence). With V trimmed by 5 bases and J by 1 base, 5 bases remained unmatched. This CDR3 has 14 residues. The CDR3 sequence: CSAPRQGSGNTIYF. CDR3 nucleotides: TGCAGTGCTCCAAGACAGGGTTCTGGAAACACCATATATTTT.

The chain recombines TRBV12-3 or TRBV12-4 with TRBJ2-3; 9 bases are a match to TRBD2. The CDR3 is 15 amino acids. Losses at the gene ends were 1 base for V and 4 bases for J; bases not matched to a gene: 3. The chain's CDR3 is CASSLGGRDPDTQYF. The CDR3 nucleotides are TGTGCCAGCAGTTTAGGCGGGAGGGACCCAGATACGCAGTATTTT.

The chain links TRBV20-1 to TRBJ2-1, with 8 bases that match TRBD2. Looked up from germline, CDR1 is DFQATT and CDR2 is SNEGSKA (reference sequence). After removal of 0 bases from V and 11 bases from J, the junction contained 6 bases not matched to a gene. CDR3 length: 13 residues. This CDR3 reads CSARDNSGKKQFF. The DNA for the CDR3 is TGCAGTGCTAGAGATAATAGCGGGAAGAAGCAGTTCTTC.

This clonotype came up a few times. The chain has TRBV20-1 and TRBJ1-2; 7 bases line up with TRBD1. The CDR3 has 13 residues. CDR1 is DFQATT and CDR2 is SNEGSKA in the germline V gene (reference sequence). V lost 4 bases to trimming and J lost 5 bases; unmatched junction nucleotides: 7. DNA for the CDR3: TGCAGTGCTATAAGGGACAGTCAATATGGCTACACCTTC. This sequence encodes CSAIRDSQYGYTF.

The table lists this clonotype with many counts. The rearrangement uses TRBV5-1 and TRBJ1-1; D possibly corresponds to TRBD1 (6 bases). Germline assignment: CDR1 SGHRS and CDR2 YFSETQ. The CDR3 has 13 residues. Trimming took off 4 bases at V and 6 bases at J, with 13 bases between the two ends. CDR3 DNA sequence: TGCGCCAGCAGCACAGGGTTTGGGTCTGAAGCTTTCTTT. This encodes CASSTGFGSEAFF.